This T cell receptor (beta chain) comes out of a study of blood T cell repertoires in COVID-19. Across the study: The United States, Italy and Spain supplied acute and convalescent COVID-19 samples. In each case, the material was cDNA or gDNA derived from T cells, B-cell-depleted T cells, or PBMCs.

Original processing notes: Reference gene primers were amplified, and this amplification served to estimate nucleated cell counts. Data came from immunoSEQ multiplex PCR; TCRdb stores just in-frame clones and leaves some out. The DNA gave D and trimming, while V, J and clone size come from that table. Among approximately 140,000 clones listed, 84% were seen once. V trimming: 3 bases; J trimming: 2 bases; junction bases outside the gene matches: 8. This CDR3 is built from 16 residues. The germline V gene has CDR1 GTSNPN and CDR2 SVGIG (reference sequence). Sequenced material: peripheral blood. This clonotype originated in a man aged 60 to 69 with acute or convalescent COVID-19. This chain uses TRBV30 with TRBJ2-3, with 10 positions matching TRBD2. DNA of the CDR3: TGTGCCTGGAGCCAACCCCTAGCGGGGGCCACAGATACGCAGTATTTT. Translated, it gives CAWSQPLAGATDTQYF.